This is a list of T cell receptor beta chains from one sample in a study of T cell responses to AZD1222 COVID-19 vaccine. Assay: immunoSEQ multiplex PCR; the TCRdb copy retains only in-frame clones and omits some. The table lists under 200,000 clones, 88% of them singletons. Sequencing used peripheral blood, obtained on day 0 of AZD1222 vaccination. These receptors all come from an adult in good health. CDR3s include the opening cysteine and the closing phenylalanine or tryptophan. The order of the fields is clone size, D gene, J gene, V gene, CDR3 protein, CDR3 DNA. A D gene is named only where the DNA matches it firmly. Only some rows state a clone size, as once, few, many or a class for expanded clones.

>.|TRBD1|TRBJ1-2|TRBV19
CASTRGDWNYGYTF
TGTGCCAGTACCAGGGGGGATTGGAACTATGGCTACACCTTC
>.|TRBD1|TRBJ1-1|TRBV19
CASSRQGRTEAFF
TGTGCCAGTAGTCGACAGGGTCGCACTGAAGCTTTCTTT
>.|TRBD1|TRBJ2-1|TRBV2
CASRDRVSSHNEQFF
TGTGCCAGCCGGGACAGGGTCTCGTCTCACAATGAGCAGTTCTTC
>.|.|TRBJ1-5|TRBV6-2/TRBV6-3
CASSYGLNNQPQHF
TGTGCCAGCAGTTACGGGCTTAACAATCAGCCCCAGCATTTT
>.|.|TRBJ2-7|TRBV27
CARLWGIDSYEQYF
TGTGCCAGGTTGTGGGGGATCGATTCCTACGAGCAGTACTTC
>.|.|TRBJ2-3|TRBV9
CASSETRITDTQYF
TGTGCCAGCAGCGAGACTAGAATAACAGATACGCAGTATTTT
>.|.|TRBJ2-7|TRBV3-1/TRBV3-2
CASSRGGSSSYEQYF
TGTGCCAGCAGCCGTGGGGGGTCAAGCTCCTACGAGCAGTACTTC
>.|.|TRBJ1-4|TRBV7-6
CASSLEQGTATNEKLFF
TGTGCCAGCAGCTTAGAACAGGGTACAGCAACTAATGAAAAACTGTTTTTT
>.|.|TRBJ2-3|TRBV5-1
CASSLDWSTDTQYF
TGCGCCAGCAGCTTGGATTGGAGCACAGATACGCAGTATTTT
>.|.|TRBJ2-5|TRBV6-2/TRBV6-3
CASSYATSPETQYF
TGTGCCAGCAGTTACGCGACTTCTCCAGAGACCCAGTACTTC
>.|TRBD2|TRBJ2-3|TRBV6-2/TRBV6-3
CASSIASGNTQYF
TGTGCCAGCAGTATCGCTAGCGGTAATACGCAGTATTTT
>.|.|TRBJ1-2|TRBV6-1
CASSEEKGPTYGYTF
TGTGCCAGCAGTGAAGAAAAGGGACCGACCTATGGCTACACCTTC
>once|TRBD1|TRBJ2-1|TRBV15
CATSRVASGGREQFF
TGTGCCACCAGCAGAGTTGCCTCAGGGGGCCGGGAGCAGTTCTTC
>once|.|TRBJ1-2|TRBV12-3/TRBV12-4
CASSLSGDGYTF
TGTGCCAGCAGTTTATCAGGGGATGGCTACACCTTC
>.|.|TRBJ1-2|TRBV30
CAWSPTSHTF
TGTGCCTGGAGTCCGACATCCCACACCTTC
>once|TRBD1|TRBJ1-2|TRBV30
CAWSSRGFNYGYTF
TGTGCCTGGAGTTCCAGGGGGTTTAACTATGGCTACACCTTC
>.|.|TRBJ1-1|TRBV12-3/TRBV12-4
CASSAPLNTEAFF
TGTGCCAGCAGCGCGCCATTGAACACTGAAGCTTTCTTT
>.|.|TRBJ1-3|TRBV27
CASSTRGAGNTIYF
TGTGCCAGCAGTACCCGCGGGGCGGGAAACACCATATATTTT
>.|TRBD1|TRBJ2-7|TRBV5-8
CASSWDRDYEQYF
TGTGCCAGCAGCTGGGACAGGGACTACGAGCAGTACTTC
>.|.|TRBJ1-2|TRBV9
CASSSTASGGYTF
TGTGCCAGCAGCTCGACTGCCTCAGGGGGCTACACCTTC
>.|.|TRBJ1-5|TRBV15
CATSRDPTGNQPQHF
TGTGCCACCAGCAGAGATCCGACAGGTAATCAGCCCCAGCATTTT